Sequencing of this T cell receptor beta chain was carried out in a study of blood T cell repertoires in COVID-19. Participants had their cohort set by participant-reported clinical history. V was pared by 4 bases and J by 6 bases, with 9 bases between. CDR3 length: 13 residues. Germline-derived CDR1 and CDR2 are LGHDT and YNNKEL (reference sequence). The table came from immunoSEQ multiplex PCR; TCRdb's copy has only in-frame clones and leaves some out. This table holds roughly 300,000 clones, about nine tenths found once. The V gene is TRBV3-1 (or the pseudogene TRBV3-2), the J gene TRBJ2-2, with a weak D call TRBD1 (5 bases). The sequence was obtained from a woman aged 18-29 years who had recovered from COVID-19. Sequencing was done on a sample of PBMCs or T cells enriched from blood (not recorded which). The CDR3 region has the DNA TGTGCCAGCAGCCGCCAGGGCCCCGGGGAGCTGTTTTTT. It specifies CASSRQGPGELFF.